The clone carrying this T cell receptor (beta chain) came up many times. This entry is derived from a study of T cells in Graves' hyperthyroidism and ophthalmopathy. From RNA transcripts, TCR beta CDR3 regions were amplified. HTBI primers were the set used in a first-round RT-PCR of the TCR CDR3. TCRdb reprocessed the multiplex PCR reads with MiXCR, giving one entry per CDR3 protein. This sample has hundreds of thousands of distinct CDR3 sequences, with 14% to 15% found just once. V was pared by 4 bases and J by 0 bases, with 14 bases between. CDR1 is SGHRS, CDR2 YFSETQ, per germline. This CDR3 has 15 residues.

Sequences were obtained from blood. The TCR sequence derives from a woman in her thirties or forties with Graves' ophthalmopathy. The chain uses TRBV5-1 and TRBJ2-7; perhaps TRBD1 as D (5 bases). CDR3 bases: TGCGCCAGCAGCCCATCGACAGCCTACTCCTACGAGCAGTACTTC. It translates to CASSPSTAYSYEQYF.